This passage covers 7 T cell receptor beta chains from one sample sequenced in a study of graft-versus-host responses after intestinal transplantation (TCRdb year 2021). Libraries came from the immunoSEQ multiplex PCR assay. Sourced from immuneACCESS, this table was stored by TCRdb with only in-frame sequences that have V and J called. A share of the clones is absent; for the studies checked, an unresolved V gene accounts for under half, and the remainder has no known explanation. The sample includes around 96,000 clones, with approximately 90% observed a single time. Of the sample, about 15% falls within the top ten clones. The material sequenced was PBMCs, taken just under 460 days after intestinal transplant. These receptors were collected from a human patient who received an intestinal transplant, so some T cells may come from the graft donor.

This rearrangement joins TRBV25-1 to TRBJ2-3, with D hard to call. The V gene's germline CDR1 is MGHDK and CDR2 SYGVNS. Trimming pared 1 base from V and 2 bases from J, leaving 7 bases between. This CDR3 has 14 residues. CDR3 bases: TGTGCCAGCAGTGAATTGCGGACCACAGATACGCAGTATTTT. Protein sequence: CASSELRTTDTQYF. Supplemented by reference TRBV25-1 and TRBJ2-3, the full variable domain reads EADIYQTPRYLVIGTGKKITLECSQTMGHDKMYWYQQDPGMELHLIHYSYGVNSTEKGDLSSESTVSRIRTEHFPLTLESARPSHTSQYLCASSELRTTDTQYFGPGTRLTVL.

The rearrangement uses TRBV20-1 and TRBJ2-1; no definite D call. The CDR3 length is 10 residues. The germline CDR1 and CDR2 sequences are DFQATT and SNEGSKA (reference sequence). The V gene lost 4 bases and the J gene lost 6 bases, with 4 bases spanning the gap. In DNA form, the CDR3 reads TGCAGTGCTAATCTCAATGAGCAGTTCTTC. Translated: CSANLNEQFF.

The chain has TRBV2 and TRBJ2-3; 16 bases agree with TRBD2. This CDR3 comprises 15 residues. Germline V gives CDR1 SNHLY, CDR2 FYNNEI. Germline trimming cut 6 bases from V and 9 bases from J; bases unmatched to any gene: 6. The CDR3 spells CASSQGLAGGPTQYF. CDR3 in DNA: TGTGCCAGCAGCCAGGGACTAGCGGGGGGGCCGACGCAGTATTTT.

The chain employs TRBV9 and TRBJ2-3; D is uncertain. The CDR3 has 15 amino acids. CDR1 is SGDLS, CDR2 YYNGEE, per germline. Trimming removed 0 bases from V and 2 bases from J, with 10 bases in between. The CDR3: CASSVGGRLTDTQYF. As DNA, the CDR3 is TGTGCCAGCAGCGTAGGCGGCAGGCTCACAGATACGCAGTATTTT.

The chain recombines TRBV27 with TRBJ2-7; D is perhaps TRBD1 (6 bases). Germline CDR1 MNHEY, CDR2 SMNVEV (reference sequence). V lost 2 bases to trimming and J lost 6 bases, with 14 bases between them. The CDR3 has 14 amino acids. The CDR3 region is CASSLNRVVSEQYF. Here the CDR3 DNA reads TGTGCCAGCAGTTTAAACAGGGTAGTATCCGAGCAGTACTTC.

The chain recombines TRBV7-9 with TRBJ1-5, with 7 bases that match TRBD1. The junction had 8 bases not matched to a gene; V was cut back by 1 base and J by 5 bases. CDR1 and CDR2 (germline): SEHNR, FQNEAQ (reference sequence). This CDR3 spans 16 amino acids. The CDR3 here is CASSLGRTDRDQPQHF. The CDR3 DNA reads as TGTGCCAGCAGCTTAGGTAGGACCGACAGGGATCAGCCCCAGCATTTT.

The rearrangement joins TRBV19 to TRBJ1-2, with D possibly matching TRBD1 (5 bases). The CDR3 is 14 residues long. CDR1 is LNHDA, CDR2 SQIVND, per germline (reference sequence). Trimming cost V 3 bases and J 2 bases, with 10 bases left between them. CDR3 protein: CASSMEGANYGYTF. The CDR3 DNA is TGTGCCAGTAGTATGGAAGGGGCGAACTATGGCTACACCTTC. Combining the CDR3 with reference TRBV19 and TRBJ1-2 gives the whole variable domain DGGITQSPKYLFRKEGQNVTLSCEQNLNHDAMYWYRQDPGQGLRLIYYSQIVNDFQKGDIAEGYSVSREKKESFPLTVTSAQKNPTAFYLCASSMEGANYGYTFGSGTRLTVV.